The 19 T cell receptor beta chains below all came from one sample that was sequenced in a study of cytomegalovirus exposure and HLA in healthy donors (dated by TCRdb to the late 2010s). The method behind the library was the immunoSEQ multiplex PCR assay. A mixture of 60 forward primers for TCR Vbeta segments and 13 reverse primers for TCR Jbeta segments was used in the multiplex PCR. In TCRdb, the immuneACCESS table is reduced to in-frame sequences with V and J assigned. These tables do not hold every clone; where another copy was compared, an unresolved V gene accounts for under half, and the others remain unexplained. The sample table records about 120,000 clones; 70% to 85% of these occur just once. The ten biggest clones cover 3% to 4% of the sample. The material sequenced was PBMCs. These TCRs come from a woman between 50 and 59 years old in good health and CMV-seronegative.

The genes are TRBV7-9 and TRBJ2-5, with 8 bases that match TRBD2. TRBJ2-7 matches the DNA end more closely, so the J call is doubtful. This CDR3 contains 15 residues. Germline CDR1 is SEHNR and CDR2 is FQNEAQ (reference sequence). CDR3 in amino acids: CASSRPPGGQREQYF. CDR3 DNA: TGTGCCAGCAGCCGCCCGCCGGGAGGGCAGCGCGAGCAGTACTTC.

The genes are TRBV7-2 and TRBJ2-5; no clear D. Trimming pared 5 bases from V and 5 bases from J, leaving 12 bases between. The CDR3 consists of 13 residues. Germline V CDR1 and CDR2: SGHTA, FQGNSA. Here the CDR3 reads CASSPPGAETQYF. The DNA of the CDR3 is TGTGCCAGCAGCCCCCCCGGTGCGGAGACCCAGTACTTC.

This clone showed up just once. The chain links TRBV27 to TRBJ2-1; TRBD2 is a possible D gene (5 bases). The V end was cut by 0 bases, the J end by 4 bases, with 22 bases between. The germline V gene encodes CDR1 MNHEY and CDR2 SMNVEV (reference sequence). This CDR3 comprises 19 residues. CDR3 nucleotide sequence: TGTGCCAGCAGTTTATCATCGTATTTGTCCTCCGGGGATTACAATGAGCAGTTCTTC. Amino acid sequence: CASSLSSYLSSGDYNEQFF.

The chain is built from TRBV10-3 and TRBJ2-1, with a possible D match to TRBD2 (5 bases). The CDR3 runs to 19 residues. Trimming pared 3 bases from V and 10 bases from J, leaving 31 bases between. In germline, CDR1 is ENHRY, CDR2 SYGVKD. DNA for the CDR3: TGTGCCATCAGTGACCCCTCCATTCCTCGAGGCGGGTCTCAACAAGAGCAGTTCTTC. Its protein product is CAISDPSIPRGGSQQEQFF.

The chain's CDR3 is CASSFKTRTYNEQFF. In nucleotides, the CDR3 is TGTGCCAGCAGCTTCAAGACTAGAACCTACAATGAGCAGTTCTTC. The chain uses TRBV7-9 and TRBJ2-1; a possible D gene is TRBD2 (6 bases). This CDR3 is 15 amino acids long. Germline lookup yields CDR1 SEHNR and CDR2 FQNEAQ (reference sequence). V shed 3 bases and J shed 2 bases, with 11 bases lying between them. The full variable domain, with the rest looked up from reference TRBV7-9 and TRBJ2-1, is DTGVSQNPRHKITKRGQNVTFRCDPISEHNRLYWYRQTLGQGPEFLTYFQNEAQLEKSRLLSDRFSAERPKGSFSTLEIQRTEQGDSAMYLCASSFKTRTYNEQFFGPGTRLTVL.

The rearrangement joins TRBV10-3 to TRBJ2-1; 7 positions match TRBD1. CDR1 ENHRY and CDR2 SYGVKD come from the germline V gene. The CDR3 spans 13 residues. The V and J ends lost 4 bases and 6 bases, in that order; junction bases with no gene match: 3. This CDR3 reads CAISGGQTNEQFF. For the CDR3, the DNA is TGTGCCATCAGTGGGGGACAGACCAATGAGCAGTTCTTC.

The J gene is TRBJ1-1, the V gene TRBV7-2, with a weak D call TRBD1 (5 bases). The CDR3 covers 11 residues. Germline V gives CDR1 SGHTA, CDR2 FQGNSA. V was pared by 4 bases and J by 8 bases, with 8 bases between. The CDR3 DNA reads TGTGCCAGCAGCTCATACAGGGAAGCTTTCTTT. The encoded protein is CASSSYREAFF.

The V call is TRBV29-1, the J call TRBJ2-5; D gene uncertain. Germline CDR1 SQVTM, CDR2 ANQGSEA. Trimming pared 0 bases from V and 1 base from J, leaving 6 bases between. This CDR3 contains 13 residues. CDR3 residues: CSVEEWLQETQYF. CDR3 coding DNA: TGCAGCGTTGAAGAATGGCTCCAAGAGACCCAGTACTTC.

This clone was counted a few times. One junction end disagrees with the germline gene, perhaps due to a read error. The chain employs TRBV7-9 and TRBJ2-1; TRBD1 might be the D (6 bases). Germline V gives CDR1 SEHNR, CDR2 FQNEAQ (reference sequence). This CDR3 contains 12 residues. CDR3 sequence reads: CSSSTGQGWGFF. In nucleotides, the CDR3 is TGTTCCAGCAGCACGGGACAAGGGTGGGGGTTCTTC. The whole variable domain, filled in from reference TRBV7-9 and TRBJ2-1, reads DTGVSQNPRHKITKRGQNVTFRCDPISEHNRLYWYRQTLGQGPEFLTYFQNEAQLEKSRLLSDRFSAERPKGSFSTLEIQRTEQGDSAMYLCSSSTGQGWGFFGPGTRLTVL.

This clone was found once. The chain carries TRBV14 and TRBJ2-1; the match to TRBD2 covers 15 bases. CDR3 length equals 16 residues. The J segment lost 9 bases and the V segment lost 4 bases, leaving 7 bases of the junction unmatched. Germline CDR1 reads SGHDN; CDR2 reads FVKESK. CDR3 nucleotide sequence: TGTGCCAGCAGCCGGGACGGGACTAGCGGGAGGAGTGAGCAGTTCTTC. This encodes CASSRDGTSGRSEQFF.

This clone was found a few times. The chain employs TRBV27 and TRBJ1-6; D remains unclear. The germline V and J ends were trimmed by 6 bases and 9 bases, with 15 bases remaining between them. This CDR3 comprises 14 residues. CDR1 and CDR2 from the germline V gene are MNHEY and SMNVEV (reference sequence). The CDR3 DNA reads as TGTGCCAGCAGGAAGGCGGGCCTCGGTTCACCCCTCCACTTT. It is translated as CASRKAGLGSPLHF.

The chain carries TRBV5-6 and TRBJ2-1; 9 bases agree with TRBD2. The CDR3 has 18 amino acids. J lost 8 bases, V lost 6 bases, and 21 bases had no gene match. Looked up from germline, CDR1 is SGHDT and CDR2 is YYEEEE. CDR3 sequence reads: CASNLIETGLATWDEQFF. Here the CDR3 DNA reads TGTGCCAGCAACCTGATCGAAACTGGACTAGCGACATGGGATGAGCAGTTCTTC.

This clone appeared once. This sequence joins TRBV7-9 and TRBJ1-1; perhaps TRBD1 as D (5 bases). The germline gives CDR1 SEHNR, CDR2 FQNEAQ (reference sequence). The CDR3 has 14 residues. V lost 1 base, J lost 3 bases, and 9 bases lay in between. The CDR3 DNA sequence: TGTGCCAGCAGCTTAGGAGACAGATACACTGAAGCTTTCTTT. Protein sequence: CASSLGDRYTEAFF.

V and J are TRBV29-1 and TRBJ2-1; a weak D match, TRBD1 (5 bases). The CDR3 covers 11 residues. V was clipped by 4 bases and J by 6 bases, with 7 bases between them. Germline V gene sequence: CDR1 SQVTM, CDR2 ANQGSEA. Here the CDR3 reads CSVGQGNEQFF. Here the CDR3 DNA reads TGCAGCGTTGGGCAGGGCAATGAGCAGTTCTTC.

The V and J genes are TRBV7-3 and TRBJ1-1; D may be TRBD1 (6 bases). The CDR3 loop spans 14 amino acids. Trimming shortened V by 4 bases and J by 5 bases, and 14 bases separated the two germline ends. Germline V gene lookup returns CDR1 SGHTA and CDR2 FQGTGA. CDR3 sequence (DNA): TGTGCCAGCAGCTCCCAAACAGGGACAACTGAAGCTTTCTTT. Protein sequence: CASSSQTGTTEAFF.

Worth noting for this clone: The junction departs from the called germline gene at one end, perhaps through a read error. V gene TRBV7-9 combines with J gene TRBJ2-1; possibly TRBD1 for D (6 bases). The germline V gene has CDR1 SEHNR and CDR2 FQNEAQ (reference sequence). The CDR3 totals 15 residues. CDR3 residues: CSSSLVGRGLDEQFF. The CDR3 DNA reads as TGTTCCAGCAGCTTAGTGGGCAGGGGTTTGGATGAGCAGTTCTTC.

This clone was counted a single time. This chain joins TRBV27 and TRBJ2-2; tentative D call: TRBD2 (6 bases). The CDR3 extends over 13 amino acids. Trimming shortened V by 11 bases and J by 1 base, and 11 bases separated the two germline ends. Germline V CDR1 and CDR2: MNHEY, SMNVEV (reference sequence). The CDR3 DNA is TGTGCCTGCTCGGGGGAGAACACCGGGGAGCTGTTTTTT. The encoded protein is CACSGENTGELFF.

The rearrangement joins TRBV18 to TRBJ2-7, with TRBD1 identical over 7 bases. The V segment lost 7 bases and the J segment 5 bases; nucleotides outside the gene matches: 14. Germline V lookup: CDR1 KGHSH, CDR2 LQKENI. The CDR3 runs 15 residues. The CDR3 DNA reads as TGTGCCAGCTTACCCTCCGGATACGACAGGGACGAGCAGTACTTC. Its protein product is CASLPSGYDRDEQYF.

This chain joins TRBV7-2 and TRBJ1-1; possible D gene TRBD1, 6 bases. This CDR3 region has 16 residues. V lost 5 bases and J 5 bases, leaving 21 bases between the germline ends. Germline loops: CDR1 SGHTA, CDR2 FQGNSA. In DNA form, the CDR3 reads TGTGCCAGCAGCCTAGGGATCCTTGGGGGCACTACTGAAGCTTTCTTT. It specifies CASSLGILGGTTEAFF.